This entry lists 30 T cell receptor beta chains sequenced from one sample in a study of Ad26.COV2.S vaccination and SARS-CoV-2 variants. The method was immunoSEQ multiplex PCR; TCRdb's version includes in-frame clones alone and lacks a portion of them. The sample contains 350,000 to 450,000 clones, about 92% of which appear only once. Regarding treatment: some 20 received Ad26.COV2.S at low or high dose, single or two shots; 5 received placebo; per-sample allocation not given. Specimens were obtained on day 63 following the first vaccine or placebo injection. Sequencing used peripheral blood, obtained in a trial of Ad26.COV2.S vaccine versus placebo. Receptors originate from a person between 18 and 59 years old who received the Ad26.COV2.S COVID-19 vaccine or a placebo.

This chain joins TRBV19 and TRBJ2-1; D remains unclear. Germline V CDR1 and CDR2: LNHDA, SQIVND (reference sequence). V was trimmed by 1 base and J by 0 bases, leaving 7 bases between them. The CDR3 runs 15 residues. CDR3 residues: CASSIADSSYNEQFF. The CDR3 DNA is TGTGCCAGTAGTATAGCAGATAGCTCCTACAATGAGCAGTTCTTC.

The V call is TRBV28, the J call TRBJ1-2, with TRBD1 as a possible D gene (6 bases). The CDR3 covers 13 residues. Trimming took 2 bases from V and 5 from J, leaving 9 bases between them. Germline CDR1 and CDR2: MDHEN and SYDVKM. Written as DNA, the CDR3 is TGTGCCAGCAGTTTACAGGGGTGGTATGGCTACACCTTC. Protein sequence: CASSLQGWYGYTF.

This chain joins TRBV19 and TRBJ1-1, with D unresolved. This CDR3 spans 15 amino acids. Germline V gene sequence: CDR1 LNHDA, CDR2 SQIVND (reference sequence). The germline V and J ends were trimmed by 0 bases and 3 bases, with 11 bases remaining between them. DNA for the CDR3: TGTGCCAGTAGTATAGATGTACGCGGGCACACTGAAGCTTTCTTT. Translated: CASSIDVRGHTEAFF.

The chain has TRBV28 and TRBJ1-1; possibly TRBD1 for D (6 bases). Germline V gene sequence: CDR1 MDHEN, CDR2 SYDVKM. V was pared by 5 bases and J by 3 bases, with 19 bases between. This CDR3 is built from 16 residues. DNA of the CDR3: TGTGCCAGCAGTACATCAGGGGCGGGGGCGGACACTGAAGCTTTCTTT. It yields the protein CASSTSGAGADTEAFF. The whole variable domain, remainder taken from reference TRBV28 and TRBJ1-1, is DVKVTQSSRYLVKRTGEKVFLECVQDMDHENMFWYRQDPGLGLRLIYFSYDVKMKEKGDIPEGYSVSREKKERFSLILESASTNQTSMYLCASSTSGAGADTEAFFGQGTRLTVV.

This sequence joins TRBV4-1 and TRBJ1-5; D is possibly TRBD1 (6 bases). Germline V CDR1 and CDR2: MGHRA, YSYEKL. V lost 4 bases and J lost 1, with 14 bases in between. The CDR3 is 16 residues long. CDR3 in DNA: TGCGCCAGCAGCCTGGGGGGCCACCTGAGCAATCAGCCCCAGCATTTT. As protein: CASSLGGHLSNQPQHF.

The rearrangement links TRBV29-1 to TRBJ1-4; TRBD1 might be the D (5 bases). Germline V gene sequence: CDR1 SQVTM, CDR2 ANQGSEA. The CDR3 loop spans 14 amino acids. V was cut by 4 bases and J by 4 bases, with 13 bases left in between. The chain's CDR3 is CSVGRGEGNEKLFF. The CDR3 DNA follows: TGCAGCGTTGGCCGGGGCGAGGGTAATGAAAAACTGTTTTTT. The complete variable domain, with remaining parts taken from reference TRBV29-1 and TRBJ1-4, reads SAVISQKPSRDICQRGTSLTIQCQVDSQVTMMFWYRQQPGQSLTLIATANQGSEATYESGFVIDKFPISRPNLTFSTLTVSNMSPEDSSIYLCSVGRGEGNEKLFFGSGTQLSVL.

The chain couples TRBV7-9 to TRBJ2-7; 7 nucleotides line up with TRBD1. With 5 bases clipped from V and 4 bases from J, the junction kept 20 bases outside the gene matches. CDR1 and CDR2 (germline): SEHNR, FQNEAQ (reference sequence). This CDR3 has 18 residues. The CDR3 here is CASSPPFGDSLSYYEQYF. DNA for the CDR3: TGTGCCAGCAGCCCCCCCTTTGGGGACAGCCTATCGTATTACGAGCAGTACTTC.

The DNA of the CDR3 is TGCAGTGCTTCAGGAAACTACGAGCAGTACTTC. It specifies CSASGNYEQYF. The rearrangement links TRBV20-1 to TRBJ2-7; D call uncertain. Looked up from germline, CDR1 is DFQATT and CDR2 is SNEGSKA (reference sequence). This CDR3 spans 11 amino acids. Trimming removed 5 bases at V and 3 bases at J, with 8 bases between.

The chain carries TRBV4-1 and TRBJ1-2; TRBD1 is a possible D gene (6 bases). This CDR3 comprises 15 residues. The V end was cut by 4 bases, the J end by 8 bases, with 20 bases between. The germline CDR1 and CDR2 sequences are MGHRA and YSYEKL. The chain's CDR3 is CASSRLPGQTGGYTF. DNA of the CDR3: TGCGCCAGCAGCCGATTACCGGGACAAACAGGAGGCTACACCTTC.

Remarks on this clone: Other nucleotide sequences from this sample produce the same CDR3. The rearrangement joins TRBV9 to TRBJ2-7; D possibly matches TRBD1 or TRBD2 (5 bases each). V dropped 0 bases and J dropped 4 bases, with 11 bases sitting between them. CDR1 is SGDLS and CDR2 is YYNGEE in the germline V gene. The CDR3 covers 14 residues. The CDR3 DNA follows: TGTGCCAGCAGCGTAGATGGGGGAGCTTACGAGCAGTACTTC. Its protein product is CASSVDGGAYEQYF.

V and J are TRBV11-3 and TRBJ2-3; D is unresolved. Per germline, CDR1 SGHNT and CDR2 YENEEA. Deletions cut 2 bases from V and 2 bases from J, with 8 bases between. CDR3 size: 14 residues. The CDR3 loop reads CASSLSRDTDTQYF. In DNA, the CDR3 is TGTGCCAGCAGCTTAAGTCGAGACACAGATACGCAGTATTTT.

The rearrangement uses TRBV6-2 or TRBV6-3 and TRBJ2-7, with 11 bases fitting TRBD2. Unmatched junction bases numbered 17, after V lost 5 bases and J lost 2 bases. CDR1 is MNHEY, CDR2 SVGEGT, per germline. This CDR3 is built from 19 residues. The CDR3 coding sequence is TGTGCCAGCAGTAACCATCCGGGACTAGCGGATACCGACGCCTACGAGCAGTACTTC. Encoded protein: CASSNHPGLADTDAYEQYF.

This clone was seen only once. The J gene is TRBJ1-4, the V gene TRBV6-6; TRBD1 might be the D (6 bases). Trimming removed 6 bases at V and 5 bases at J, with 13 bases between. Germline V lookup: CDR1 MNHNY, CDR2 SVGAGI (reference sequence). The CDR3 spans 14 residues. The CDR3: CASSRDDRNEKLFF. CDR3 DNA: TGTGCCAGCAGCCGGGACGACAGGAATGAAAAACTGTTTTTT.

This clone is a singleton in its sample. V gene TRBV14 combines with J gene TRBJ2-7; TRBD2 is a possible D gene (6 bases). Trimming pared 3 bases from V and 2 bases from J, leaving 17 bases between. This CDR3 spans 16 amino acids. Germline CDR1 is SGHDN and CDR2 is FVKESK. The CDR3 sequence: CASSQHPGLTPYEQYF. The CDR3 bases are TGTGCCAGCAGCCAGCACCCGGGACTCACCCCCTACGAGCAGTACTTC.

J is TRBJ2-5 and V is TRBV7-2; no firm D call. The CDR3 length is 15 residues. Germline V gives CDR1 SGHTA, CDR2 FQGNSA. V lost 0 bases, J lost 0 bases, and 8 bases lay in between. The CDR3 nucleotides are TGTGCCAGCAGCTTAGCCAGCAAGTACCAAGAGACCCAGTACTTC. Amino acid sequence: CASSLASKYQETQYF. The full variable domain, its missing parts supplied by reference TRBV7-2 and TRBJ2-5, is GAGVSQSPSNKVTEKGKDVELRCDPISGHTALYWYRQSLGQGLEFLIYFQGNSAPDKSGLPSDRFSAERTGGSVSTLTIQRTQQEDSAVYLCASSLASKYQETQYFGPGTRLLVL.

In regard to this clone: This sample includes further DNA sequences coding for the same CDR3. The DNA for the CDR3 is TGTGCCAGCAGCTTGGTAGCGAATGAGCAGTTCTTC. Encoded protein: CASSLVANEQFF. The chain combines TRBV5-6 with TRBJ2-1; TRBD2 is a possible D gene (5 bases). The CDR3 has 12 amino acids. In germline, CDR1 is SGHDT, CDR2 YYEEEE. The germline V and J ends were trimmed by 0 bases and 7 bases, with 5 bases remaining between them. The variable domain in full, with the rest retrieved from reference TRBV5-6 and TRBJ2-1, is DAGVTQSPTHLIKTRGQQVTLRCSPKSGHDTVSWYQQALGQGPQFIFQYYEEEERQRGNFPDRFSGHQFPNYSSELNVNALLLGDSALYLCASSLVANEQFFGPGTRLTVL.

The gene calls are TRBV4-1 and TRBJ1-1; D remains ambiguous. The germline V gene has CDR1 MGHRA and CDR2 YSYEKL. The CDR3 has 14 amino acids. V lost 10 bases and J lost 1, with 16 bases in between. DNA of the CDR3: TGCGCCAACCGCCGGACGGGAAGGAACACTGAAGCTTTCTTT. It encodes CANRRTGRNTEAFF.

DNA of the CDR3: TGTGCCAGCAGCTTTAAAGCGGTCCCTTCTGGGGCCAACGTCCTGACTTTC. As protein: CASSFKAVPSGANVLTF. The gene calls are TRBV7-9 and TRBJ2-6; D may be TRBD2 (5 bases). This CDR3 contains 17 residues. In germline, CDR1 is SEHNR, CDR2 FQNEAQ (reference sequence). V was trimmed by 3 bases and J by 1 base, leaving 13 bases between them.

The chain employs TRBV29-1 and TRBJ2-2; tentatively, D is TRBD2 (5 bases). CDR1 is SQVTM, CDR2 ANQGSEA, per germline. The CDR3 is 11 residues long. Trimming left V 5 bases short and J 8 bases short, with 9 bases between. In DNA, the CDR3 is TGCAGCGTTCGGGGTTCAGGGGAGCTGTTTTTT. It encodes CSVRGSGELFF.

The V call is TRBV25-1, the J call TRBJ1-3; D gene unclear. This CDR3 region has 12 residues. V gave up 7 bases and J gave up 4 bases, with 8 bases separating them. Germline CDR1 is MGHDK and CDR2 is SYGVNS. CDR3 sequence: CASTHLGNTIYF. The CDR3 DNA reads TGTGCCAGCACTCACTTAGGAAACACCATATATTTT. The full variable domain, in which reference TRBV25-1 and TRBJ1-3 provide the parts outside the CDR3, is EADIYQTPRYLVIGTGKKITLECSQTMGHDKMYWYQQDPGMELHLIHYSYGVNSTEKGDLSSESTVSRIRTEHFPLTLESARPSHTSQYLCASTHLGNTIYFGEGSWLTVV.

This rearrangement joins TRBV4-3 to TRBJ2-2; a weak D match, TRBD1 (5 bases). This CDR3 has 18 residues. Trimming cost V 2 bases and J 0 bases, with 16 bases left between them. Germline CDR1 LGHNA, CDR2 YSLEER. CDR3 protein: CASSQISTGYSNTGELFF. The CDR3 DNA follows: TGCGCCAGCAGCCAAATATCCACAGGATACTCGAACACCGGGGAGCTGTTTTTT.

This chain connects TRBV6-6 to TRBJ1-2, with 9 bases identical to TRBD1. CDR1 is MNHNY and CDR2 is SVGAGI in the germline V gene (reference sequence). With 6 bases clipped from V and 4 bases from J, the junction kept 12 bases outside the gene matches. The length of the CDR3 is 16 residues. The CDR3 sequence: CASSFLEQGARYGYTF. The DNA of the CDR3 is TGTGCCAGCAGCTTTCTCGAACAGGGGGCGCGCTATGGCTACACCTTC.

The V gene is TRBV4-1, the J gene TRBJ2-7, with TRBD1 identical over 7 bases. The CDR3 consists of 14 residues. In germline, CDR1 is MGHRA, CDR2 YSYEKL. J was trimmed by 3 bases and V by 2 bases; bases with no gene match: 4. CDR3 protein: CASSQITGDYEQYF. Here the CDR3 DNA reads TGCGCCAGCAGCCAAATAACAGGGGACTACGAGCAGTACTTC.

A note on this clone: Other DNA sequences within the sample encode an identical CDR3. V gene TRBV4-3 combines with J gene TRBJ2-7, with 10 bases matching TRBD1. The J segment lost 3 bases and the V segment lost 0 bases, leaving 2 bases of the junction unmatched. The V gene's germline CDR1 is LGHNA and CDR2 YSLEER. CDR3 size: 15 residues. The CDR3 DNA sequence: TGCGCCAGCAGCCAAGACTGGGACAGGGGCTACGAGCAGTACTTC. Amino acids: CASSQDWDRGYEQYF.

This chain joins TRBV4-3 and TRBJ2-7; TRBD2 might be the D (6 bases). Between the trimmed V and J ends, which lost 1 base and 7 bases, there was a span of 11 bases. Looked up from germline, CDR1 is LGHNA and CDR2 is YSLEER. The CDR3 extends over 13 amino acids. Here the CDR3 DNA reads TGCGCCAGCAGCCAAGTTGCGGGGAAAGAGCAGTACTTC. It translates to CASSQVAGKEQYF.

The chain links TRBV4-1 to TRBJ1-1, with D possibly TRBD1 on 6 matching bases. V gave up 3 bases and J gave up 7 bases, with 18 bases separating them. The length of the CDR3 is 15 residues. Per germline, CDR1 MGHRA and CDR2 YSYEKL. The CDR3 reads CASSHTQGKRGEAFF. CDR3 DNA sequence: TGCGCCAGCAGCCATACCCAGGGGAAGAGGGGTGAAGCTTTCTTT.

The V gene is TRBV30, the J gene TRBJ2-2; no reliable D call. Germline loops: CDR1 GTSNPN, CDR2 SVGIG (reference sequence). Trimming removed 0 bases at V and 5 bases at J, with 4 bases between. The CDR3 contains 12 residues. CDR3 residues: CAWSVETGELFF. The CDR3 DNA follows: TGTGCCTGGAGTGTCGAGACCGGGGAGCTGTTTTTT.

The CDR3 DNA is TGTGCCTGGAGCTGGACAGGGGAGATGGAGACCCAGTACTTC. It specifies CAWSWTGEMETQYF. The genes are TRBV30 and TRBJ2-5, with TRBD1 matching over 9 bases. CDR1 and CDR2 (germline): GTSNPN, SVGIG (reference sequence). The CDR3 covers 14 residues. J was trimmed by 5 bases and V by 3 bases; bases with no gene match: 7.

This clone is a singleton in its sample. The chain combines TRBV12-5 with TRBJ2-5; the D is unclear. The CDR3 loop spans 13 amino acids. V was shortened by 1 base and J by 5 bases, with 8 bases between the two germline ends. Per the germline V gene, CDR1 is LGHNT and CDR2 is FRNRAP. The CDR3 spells CASGLGARETQYF. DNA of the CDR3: TGTGCTAGTGGTTTGGGGGCCCGGGAGACCCAGTACTTC. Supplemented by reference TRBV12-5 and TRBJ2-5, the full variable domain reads DARVTQTPRHKVTEMGQEVTMRCQPILGHNTVFWYRQTMMQGLELLAYFRNRAPLDDSGMPKDRFSAEMPDATLATLKIQPSEPRDSAVYFCASGLGARETQYFGPGTRLLVL.

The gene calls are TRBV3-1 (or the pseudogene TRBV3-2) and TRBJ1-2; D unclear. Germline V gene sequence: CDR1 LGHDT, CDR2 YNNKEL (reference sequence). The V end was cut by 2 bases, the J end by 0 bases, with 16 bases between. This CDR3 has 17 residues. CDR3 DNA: TGTGCCAGCAGCCAATCCCGTGCACAGAAAGCTAACTATGGCTACACCTTC. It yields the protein CASSQSRAQKANYGYTF.